This T cell receptor (beta chain) was profiled in a study of T-cell reconstitution after alpha-beta-depleted transplantation in children. This clonotype came up many times. Unique molecular identifiers were used to barcode this TCRbeta library. TCRdb re-called the PCR reads through MiXCR, storing one row per CDR3 protein. The data contain 640,000 or so distinct CDR3 sequences, roughly 15% of them singletons. The CDR3 totals 11 residues. V was pared by 7 bases and J by 13 bases, with 15 bases between. From germline, CDR1 is SGHDT and CDR2 YYEEEE. Sequenced here: PBMCs from the stem cell graft donor, sampled from the stem cell graft. The V gene is TRBV5-6, the J gene TRBJ2-1; weak D call: TRBD1 (5 bases). This receptor was taken from a human donor who donated a stem cell graft to a child with acute myeloid leukemia. The CDR3 DNA follows: TGTGCCAGCGGCAGAACCGGACACCAGTTCTTC. Amino acid sequence: CASGRTGHQFF.